This entry lists 30 T cell receptor beta chains sequenced from one sample in a study of CD8 T cells in ankylosing spondylitis. The antigens these receptors bind are not known. TCRdb processed the 5' RACE reads anew with MiXCR; each CDR3 protein has one entry. Of over 700,000 distinct CDR3 sequences listed, under 20% are singletons. General observations from the study: Seemingly distinctive of ankylosing spondylitis blood was a TCR beta motif formed by eight highly homologous variants.

The sample taken for sequencing was blood, either unsorted or a sorted T cell fraction (not recorded which). All receptors come from a male donor with ankylosing spondylitis.

J is TRBJ2-7 and V is TRBV5-5; no definite D call. The CDR3 contains 14 residues. Per the germline V gene, CDR1 is SGHKS and CDR2 is YYEKEE (reference sequence). V was pared by 2 bases and J by 3 bases, with 12 bases between. Here the CDR3 DNA reads TGTGCCAGCAGCTTCGGTCTGCTAGACTACGAGCAGTACTTC. Encoded protein: CASSFGLLDYEQYF.

The genes are TRBV29-1 and TRBJ2-3; 13 nucleotides line up with TRBD2. Germline CDR1 reads SQVTM; CDR2 reads ANQGSEA. The CDR3 spans 15 residues. Trimming removed 6 bases from V and 2 bases from J; junction bases left unmatched: 5. This CDR3 is CSVTSGGSPTDTQYF. Here the CDR3 DNA reads TGCAGCGTGACTAGCGGGGGGTCCCCCACAGATACGCAGTATTTT.

This clonotype occurred a few times. The rearrangement joins TRBV27 to TRBJ1-4; D unresolved. CDR1 MNHEY and CDR2 SMNVEV come from the germline V gene (reference sequence). CDR3 length: 14 amino acids. The V end lost 2 bases, the J end lost 3 bases, and 7 bases lay between the germline ends. In nucleotides, the CDR3 is TGTGCCAGCAGTTTAATGGGAGCTAATGAAAAACTGTTTTTT. Encoded protein: CASSLMGANEKLFF.

This clonotype was detected only a few times. The chain carries TRBV20-1 and TRBJ2-1, with D hard to call. Germline values: CDR1 DFQATT, CDR2 SNEGSKA (reference sequence). This CDR3 is built from 12 residues. The germline V and J ends were trimmed by 6 bases and 5 bases, with 11 bases remaining between them. The CDR3 DNA is TGCAGTGCCAATCGAAGAGACAATGAGCAGTTCTTC. It yields the protein CSANRRDNEQFF.

A few counts support this clonotype. This chain links TRBV10-1 with TRBJ2-3, with unresolved D. The length of the CDR3 is 14 residues. The V and J ends lost 3 bases and 1 base respectively, with 8 bases between them. Germline V CDR1 and CDR2: WNHNN, SYGVQD (reference sequence). CDR3 nucleotides: TGCGCCAGCAGTGACACCCGCCGCACAGATACGCAGTATTTT. Its protein product is CASSDTRRTDTQYF.

This clonotype turned up a few times. V usage is TRBV7-9 and J usage is TRBJ2-1, with TRBD2 as a possible D gene (5 bases). V was pared by 5 bases and J by 3 bases, with 14 bases between. The germline CDR1 and CDR2 sequences are SEHNR and FQNEAQ (reference sequence). CDR3 length: 15 residues. CDR3 coding DNA: TGTGCCAGCAGCCCCCCGGACTTAGGCTACAATGAGCAGTTCTTC. The encoded protein is CASSPPDLGYNEQFF.

This clonotype was picked up a small number of times. The chain employs TRBV6-5 and TRBJ1-1, with D uncertain. This CDR3 is built from 15 residues. Germline CDR1 and CDR2: MNHEY and SVGAGI. Trimming took 2 bases from V and 0 from J, leaving 10 bases between them. The CDR3 DNA is TGTGCCAGCAGTTACACGAGGGCTATGAACACTGAAGCTTTCTTT. This translates into CASSYTRAMNTEAFF.

This clonotype came up a few times. The V gene is TRBV7-8, the J gene TRBJ2-1; D not resolved. V was shortened by 6 bases and J by 8 bases, with 11 bases between the two germline ends. The CDR3 runs 12 residues. Germline CDR1 is SGHVS and CDR2 is FQNEAQ. The CDR3 is CASRSGTDEQFF. DNA for the CDR3: TGTGCCAGCAGATCCGGCACGGATGAGCAGTTCTTC.

This clonotype was seen a few times. The chain carries TRBV5-1 and TRBJ1-2, with D possibly being TRBD1 (6 bases). Germline V lookup: CDR1 SGHRS, CDR2 YFSETQ. There are 15 residues in the CDR3. Trimming took 1 base from V and 1 from J, leaving 11 bases between them. CDR3 in amino acids: CASSLFSGDNYGYTF. CDR3 DNA sequence: TGCGCCAGCAGCTTGTTTTCAGGGGATAACTATGGCTACACCTTC.

This chain joins TRBV15 and TRBJ2-1; D is possibly TRBD1 (5 bases). The CDR3 loop spans 17 amino acids. V lost 3 bases, J lost 0 bases, and 15 bases lay in between. Per germline, CDR1 LNHNV and CDR2 YYDKDF (reference sequence). The CDR3 reads CATSREDQGNSYNEQFF. The DNA for the CDR3 is TGTGCCACCAGCAGGGAAGATCAGGGAAACTCCTACAATGAGCAGTTCTTC. The full variable domain, completed using reference TRBV15 and TRBJ2-1, is DAMVIQNPRYQVTQFGKPVTLSCSQTLNHNVMYWYQQKSSQAPKLLFHYYDKDFNNEADTPDNFQSRRPNTSFCFLDIRSPGLGDTAMYLCATSREDQGNSYNEQFFGPGTRLTVL.

This chain links TRBV6-2 or TRBV6-3 with TRBJ2-2; D is uncertain. The CDR3 consists of 15 residues. The germline V gene has CDR1 MNHEY and CDR2 SVGEGT. V was cut by 4 bases and J by 6 bases, with 15 bases left in between. The CDR3 DNA reads as TGTGCCAGCAGTTCTCTATTACCTACTGCCGGGGAGCTGTTTTTT. It translates to CASSSLLPTAGELFF.

This clonotype has a handful of counts. The V call is TRBV20-1, the J call TRBJ2-1; possible D gene TRBD2, 6 bases. The CDR3 totals 15 residues. Germline V gene data show CDR1 as DFQATT and CDR2 as SNEGSKA (reference sequence). V lost 6 bases to trimming and J lost 0 bases, with 15 bases between them. CDR3 sequence reads: CSASGRQSSYNEQFF. CDR3 coding DNA: TGCAGTGCGAGCGGGCGGCAGAGCTCCTACAATGAGCAGTTCTTC.

The chain is built from TRBV5-6 and TRBJ2-2, with D unclear. Trimming cost V 7 bases and J 6 bases, with 7 bases left between them. This CDR3 comprises 11 residues. In germline, CDR1 is SGHDT, CDR2 YYEEEE. This CDR3 reads CASGWAGELFF. The CDR3 region has the DNA TGTGCCAGCGGGTGGGCCGGGGAGCTGTTTTTT.

This sequence joins TRBV9 and TRBJ2-3; 10 bases align to TRBD1. V gave up 3 bases and J gave up 3 bases; unmatched junction bases: 7. The CDR3 has 16 amino acids. CDR1 and CDR2 (germline): SGDLS, YYNGEE. CDR3 bases: TGTGCCAGCAGCGGACTGACAGGGGGCTTTACAGATACGCAGTATTTT. Protein sequence: CASSGLTGGFTDTQYF.

The V and J genes are TRBV28 and TRBJ1-2; 9 positions match TRBD1. J gave up 4 bases and V 5 bases, and 5 bases lay outside the gene matches. This CDR3 has 14 residues. Germline V gene data show CDR1 as MDHEN and CDR2 as SYDVKM. CDR3 bases: TGTGCCAGCAGTGGCCCGGACAGGGGCTATGGCTACACCTTC. Amino acid sequence: CASSGPDRGYGYTF.

This clonotype showed up just once. V and J are TRBV7-9 and TRBJ2-1; 9 positions agree with TRBD1. J was trimmed by 6 bases and V by 3 bases; bases with no gene match: 3. The CDR3 runs to 14 residues. The germline gives CDR1 SEHNR, CDR2 FQNEAQ (reference sequence). CDR3 loop: CASSFDRGINEQFF. CDR3 nucleotides: TGTGCCAGCAGCTTCGACAGGGGGATCAATGAGCAGTTCTTC.

The V gene is TRBV30, the J gene TRBJ2-2, with 11 bases identical to TRBD2. CDR1 GTSNPN and CDR2 SVGIG come from the germline V gene (reference sequence). This CDR3 has 15 residues. Trimming cost V 4 bases and J 0 bases; bases outside gene matches: 1. For the CDR3, the DNA is TGTGCCTGGATAGCGGGAGGGCCGAACACCGGGGAGCTGTTTTTT. Translation: CAWIAGGPNTGELFF.

This clonotype showed up many times. The chain combines TRBV12-3 or TRBV12-4 with TRBJ2-5; D might be TRBD1 (6 bases). With 4 bases removed from V and 3 bases from J, the gap between germline ends came to 6 bases. This CDR3 has 12 residues. CDR3 region: CASSYREETQYF. CDR3 coding DNA: TGTGCCAGCAGTTACAGGGAAGAGACCCAGTACTTC.

This clonotype was seen a few times. This chain uses TRBV27 with TRBJ1-2; no firm D call. The germline V and J ends were trimmed by 2 bases and 7 bases, with 11 bases remaining between them. The CDR3 consists of 13 residues. Germline values: CDR1 MNHEY, CDR2 SMNVEV (reference sequence). CDR3 sequence (DNA): TGTGCCAGCAGTTTAGGAGGCACGGCTGGCTACACCTTC. This codes for CASSLGGTAGYTF.

This clonotype occurred a few times. The chain carries TRBV7-9 and TRBJ1-1; D might be TRBD1 (6 bases). Germline assignment: CDR1 SEHNR and CDR2 FQNEAQ (reference sequence). CDR3 length: 12 residues. The V end lost 5 bases, the J end lost 8 bases, and 12 bases lay between the germline ends. The CDR3 DNA reads as TGTGCCAGCAGCATACAGGGTACCGAAGCTTTCTTT. Its protein product is CASSIQGTEAFF. Full variable domain (missing parts from reference TRBV7-9 and TRBJ1-1): DTGVSQNPRHKITKRGQNVTFRCDPISEHNRLYWYRQTLGQGPEFLTYFQNEAQLEKSRLLSDRFSAERPKGSFSTLEIQRTEQGDSAMYLCASSIQGTEAFFGQGTRLTVV.

This chain joins TRBV29-1 and TRBJ2-3, with 15 nucleotides matching TRBD2. Germline V gene data show CDR1 as SQVTM and CDR2 as ANQGSEA. Trimming took 3 bases from V and 0 from J; bases not matched to a gene: 13. The CDR3 spans 20 residues. The CDR3 region is CSVEILGLAGGRASTDTQYF. DNA of the CDR3: TGCAGCGTTGAGATTCTCGGACTAGCGGGAGGGCGGGCTAGCACAGATACGCAGTATTTT.

V gene TRBV30 combines with J gene TRBJ1-1; D is ambiguous. V was cut by 2 bases and J by 1 base, with 8 bases left in between. The CDR3 extends over 13 amino acids. Germline loops: CDR1 GTSNPN, CDR2 SVGIG (reference sequence). The CDR3: CAWSKAPNTEAFF. CDR3 DNA sequence: TGTGCCTGGAGTAAAGCGCCGAACACTGAAGCTTTCTTT.

This clonotype was detected a few times. The chain couples TRBV7-9 to TRBJ1-1, with D possibly being TRBD1 (5 bases). CDR1 and CDR2 (germline): SEHNR, FQNEAQ (reference sequence). V was shortened by 5 bases and J by 4 bases, with 17 bases between the two germline ends. CDR3 size: 15 residues. The CDR3 loop is CASSQLGRKATEAFF. The CDR3 coding sequence is TGTGCCAGCAGCCAACTGGGACGTAAGGCCACTGAAGCTTTCTTT.

The V call is TRBV27, the J call TRBJ1-2; possibly TRBD1 for D (5 bases). This CDR3 has 15 residues. V was shortened by 6 bases and J by 2 bases, with 16 bases between the two germline ends. The V gene's germline CDR1 is MNHEY and CDR2 SMNVEV (reference sequence). The CDR3 loop is CASSALPQGNYGYTF. The CDR3 DNA sequence: TGTGCCAGCAGCGCACTGCCCCAGGGAAACTATGGCTACACCTTC.

A few counts support this clonotype. The CDR3 DNA sequence: TGTGCCAGCAGTCAGGGGGCGAACTTTTATGAGCAGTTCTTC. It specifies CASSQGANFYEQFF. V gene TRBV27 combines with J gene TRBJ2-1; 8 bases are shared with TRBD1. J was trimmed by 8 bases and V by 5 bases; bases with no gene match: 8. The CDR3 extends over 14 amino acids. The germline V gene has CDR1 MNHEY and CDR2 SMNVEV (reference sequence).

This rearrangement joins TRBV5-6 to TRBJ2-7; tentatively, D is TRBD1 (6 bases). From germline, CDR1 is SGHDT and CDR2 YYEEEE. V was pared by 2 bases and J by 0 bases, with 9 bases between. CDR3 length equals 14 residues. The CDR3 DNA is TGTGCCAGCAGCTTCAACAGGGACTCCTACGAGCAGTACTTC. Its protein product is CASSFNRDSYEQYF.

The chain employs TRBV4-3 and TRBJ2-2; D gene unclear. Trimming took 0 bases from V and 1 from J, leaving 9 bases between them. CDR3 length: 16 residues. CDR1 is LGHNA, CDR2 YSLEER, per germline. CDR3 in DNA: TGCGCCAGCAGCCAAGAAGTTCCAGAGAACACCGGGGAGCTGTTTTTT. Translation: CASSQEVPENTGELFF.

This clonotype has at least ten counts. This chain connects TRBV20-1 to TRBJ2-6; 7 bases align to TRBD1. Per germline, CDR1 DFQATT and CDR2 SNEGSKA (reference sequence). The CDR3 length is 21 residues. The trim removed 3 bases at V and 0 bases at J, leaving 20 bases unmatched. The CDR3 bases are TGCAGTGCTAGGGACCCCAATAAGGGGGCCGGAACCGCCTCTGGGGCCAACGTCCTGACTTTC. This codes for CSARDPNKGAGTASGANVLTF.

This clonotype was recorded at least ten times. The V call is TRBV12-3 or TRBV12-4, the J call TRBJ1-4; D remains ambiguous. V was shortened by 5 bases and J by 8 bases, with 15 bases between the two germline ends. There are 14 residues in the CDR3. The CDR3 DNA reads as TGTGCCAGCAGTCCTAGGACCTCCACCGAAAAACTGTTTTTT. The encoded protein is CASSPRTSTEKLFF.

V is TRBV11-2 and J is TRBJ2-2; TRBD2 matches 8 bases. Germline V gene data show CDR1 as SGHAT and CDR2 as FQNNGV. J gave up 0 bases and V 1 base, and 13 bases lay outside the gene matches. The CDR3 covers 20 residues. The DNA of the CDR3 is TGTGCCAGCAGCTTAGTGGCGGGGGGATACCCGTTCGCGAACACCGGGGAGCTGTTTTTT. Protein sequence: CASSLVAGGYPFANTGELFF.